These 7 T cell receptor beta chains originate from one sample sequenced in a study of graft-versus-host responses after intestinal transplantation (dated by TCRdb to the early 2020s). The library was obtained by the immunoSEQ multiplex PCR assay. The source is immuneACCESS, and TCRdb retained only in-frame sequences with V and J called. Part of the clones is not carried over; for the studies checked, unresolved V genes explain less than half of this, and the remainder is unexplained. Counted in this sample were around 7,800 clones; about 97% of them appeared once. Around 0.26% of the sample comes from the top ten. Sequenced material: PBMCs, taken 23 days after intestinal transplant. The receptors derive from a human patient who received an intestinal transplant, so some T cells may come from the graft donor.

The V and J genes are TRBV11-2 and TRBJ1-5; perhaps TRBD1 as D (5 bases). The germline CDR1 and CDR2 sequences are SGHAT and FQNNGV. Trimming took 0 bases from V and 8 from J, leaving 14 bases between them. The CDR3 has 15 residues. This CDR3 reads CASSLEAGIGEPQHF. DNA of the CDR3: TGTGCCAGCAGCTTAGAAGCAGGGATCGGTGAGCCCCAGCATTTT.

The CDR3 region is CASSRGPDLSSYNEQFF. The CDR3 region has the DNA TGCGCCAGCAGCCGCGGGCCTGACCTTAGCTCCTACAATGAGCAGTTCTTC. The V and J genes are TRBV5-1 and TRBJ2-1; D is perhaps TRBD2 (5 bases). The CDR3 is 17 amino acids. Germline V gives CDR1 SGHRS, CDR2 YFSETQ. V was cut by 4 bases and J by 0 bases, with 17 bases left in between.

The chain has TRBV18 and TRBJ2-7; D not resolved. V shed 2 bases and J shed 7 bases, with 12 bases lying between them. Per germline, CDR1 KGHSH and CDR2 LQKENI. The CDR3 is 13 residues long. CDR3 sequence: CASSPDSGWEQYF. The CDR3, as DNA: TGTGCCAGCTCACCAGACTCTGGCTGGGAGCAGTACTTC.

The CDR3 DNA sequence: TGCGCCAGCAGTCAAGCCGGGTCACTAGTCTGGTTCGCTGGGTGGCAGTTCTTC. Encoded protein: CASSQAGSLVWFAGWQFF. The chain has TRBV23-1 and TRBJ2-1, with D perhaps matching TRBD2 (5 bases). TRBV23-1 is labeled an ORF, and its function is uncertain. The CDR3 runs 18 residues. The germline V and J ends were trimmed by 2 bases and 12 bases, with 29 bases remaining between them.

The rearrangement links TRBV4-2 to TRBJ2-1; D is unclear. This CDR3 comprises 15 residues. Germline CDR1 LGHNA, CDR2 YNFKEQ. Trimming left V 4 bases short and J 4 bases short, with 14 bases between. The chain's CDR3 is CASSPLPPTYNEQFF. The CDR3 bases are TGTGCCAGCAGCCCCCTACCCCCCACATACAATGAGCAGTTCTTC.

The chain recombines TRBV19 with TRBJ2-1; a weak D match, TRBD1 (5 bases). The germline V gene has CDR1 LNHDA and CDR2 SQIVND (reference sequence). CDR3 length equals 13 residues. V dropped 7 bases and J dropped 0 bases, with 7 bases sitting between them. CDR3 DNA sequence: TGTGCCAGTAACCAGGGCTCCTACAATGAGCAGTTCTTC. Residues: CASNQGSYNEQFF. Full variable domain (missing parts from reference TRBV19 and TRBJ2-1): DGGITQSPKYLFRKEGQNVTLSCEQNLNHDAMYWYRQDPGQGLRLIYYSQIVNDFQKGDIAEGYSVSREKKESFPLTVTSAQKNPTAFYLCASNQGSYNEQFFGPGTRLTVL.

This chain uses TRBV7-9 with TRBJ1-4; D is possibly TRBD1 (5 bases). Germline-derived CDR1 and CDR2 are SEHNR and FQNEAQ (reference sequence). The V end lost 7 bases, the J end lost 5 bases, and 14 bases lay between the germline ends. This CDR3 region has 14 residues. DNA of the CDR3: TGTGCCAGCATCACCGGGACGGTAAATGAAAAACTGTTTTTT. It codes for CASITGTVNEKLFF.